These 30 T cell receptor beta chains originate from one sample sequenced in a study of blood T cell repertoires in COVID-19. The table came from immunoSEQ multiplex PCR; TCRdb's copy has only in-frame clones and leaves some out. The sample records approximately 190,000 clones, 70% to 90% being singletons. Material for sequencing was peripheral blood. The receptors were gathered from a woman in her forties who had recovered from COVID-19.

This clone was observed a handful of times. This sequence joins TRBV19 and TRBJ1-5; TRBD1 aligns across 9 bases. The CDR3 extends over 17 amino acids. In germline, CDR1 is LNHDA, CDR2 SQIVND (reference sequence). V lost 5 bases, J lost 4 bases, and 12 bases stayed unmatched. The CDR3 DNA sequence: TGTGCCAGTAGTTTCACATCCGGGACAGGGTCAAATCAGCCCCAGCATTTT. The encoded protein is CASSFTSGTGSNQPQHF.

J is TRBJ1-2 and V is TRBV19, with 7 bases fitting TRBD1. This CDR3 region has 12 residues. V shed 6 bases and J 6 bases; nucleotides not matched to a gene: 4. Germline V gene sequence: CDR1 LNHDA, CDR2 SQIVND (reference sequence). CDR3 region: CASSPGQHGYTF. As DNA, the CDR3 is TGTGCCAGTAGCCCGGGACAGCATGGCTACACCTTC.

This chain joins TRBV5-6 and TRBJ2-1; 7 bases are a match to TRBD2. Germline V CDR1 and CDR2: SGHDT, YYEEEE. The CDR3 runs to 15 residues. The J segment lost 4 bases and the V segment lost 2 bases, leaving 6 bases of the junction unmatched. Here the CDR3 reads CASSLYGRLYNEQFF. The CDR3 nucleotides are TGTGCCAGCAGCTTATACGGGAGGCTTTACAATGAGCAGTTCTTC.

The V call is TRBV27, the J call TRBJ2-1, with no clear D. V lost 7 bases and J lost 5, with 6 bases in between. The CDR3 is 11 amino acids. Germline CDR1 and CDR2: MNHEY and SMNVEV (reference sequence). The CDR3 reads CASTNHNEQFF. The CDR3 DNA is TGTGCCAGCACTAATCACAATGAGCAGTTCTTC.

The chain has TRBV20-1 and TRBJ2-1; D unclear. Germline CDR1 and CDR2: DFQATT and SNEGSKA (reference sequence). Trimming shortened V by 3 bases and J by 1 base, and 10 bases separated the two germline ends. CDR3 length equals 14 residues. The CDR3: CSASNARSYNEQFF. CDR3 bases: TGCAGTGCTAGTAATGCTAGGTCCTACAATGAGCAGTTCTTC.

The J gene is TRBJ2-1, the V gene TRBV7-9; 16 bases are shared with TRBD2. The CDR3 sequence is 18 residues long. Unmatched junction bases numbered 8, after V lost 1 base and J lost 8 bases. CDR1 SEHNR and CDR2 FQNEAQ come from the germline V gene (reference sequence). The CDR3 sequence: CASSLGKGLAGGFDEQFF. As DNA, the CDR3 is TGTGCCAGCAGCTTAGGGAAGGGACTAGCGGGAGGGTTTGATGAGCAGTTCTTC.

The rearrangement uses TRBV11-1 and TRBJ2-3; the D is unclear. This CDR3 has 15 amino acids. Trimming took 1 base from V and 2 from J, leaving 10 bases between them. Germline assignment: CDR1 SGHAT and CDR2 FQDESV (reference sequence). The CDR3 spells CASSLVANPTDTQYF. In DNA form, the CDR3 reads TGTGCCAGCAGCTTAGTGGCAAACCCCACAGATACGCAGTATTTT.

This clone has at least ten counts. V gene TRBV11-3 combines with J gene TRBJ2-1; D perhaps matches TRBD1 (5 bases). The CDR3 consists of 14 residues. V gave up 0 bases and J gave up 6 bases, with 9 bases separating them. Per germline, CDR1 SGHNT and CDR2 YENEEA. The CDR3, as DNA: TGTGCCAGCAGCTTAGAACAGGCTAGCAATGAGCAGTTCTTC. This sequence encodes CASSLEQASNEQFF.

The rearrangement links TRBV9 to TRBJ1-4, with 7 bases matching TRBD1. The CDR3 sequence is 17 residues long. Germline V gene sequence: CDR1 SGDLS, CDR2 YYNGEE. Germline trimming cut 2 bases from V and 6 bases from J; bases unmatched to any gene: 13. This CDR3 reads CASSVEQGTRGDEKLFF. CDR3 DNA: TGTGCCAGCAGCGTCGAACAGGGGACGCGAGGGGATGAAAAACTGTTTTTT.

The chain uses TRBV2 and TRBJ1-2; D not resolved. Trimming pared 7 bases from V and 3 bases from J, leaving 6 bases between. This CDR3 contains 11 residues. Germline CDR1 reads SNHLY; CDR2 reads FYNNEI. The CDR3: CASTFHYGYTF. CDR3 DNA sequence: TGTGCCAGCACCTTCCACTATGGCTACACCTTC.

The V and J genes are TRBV5-4 and TRBJ1-2, with D maybe TRBD1 (6 bases). This CDR3 comprises 16 residues. The germline V gene encodes CDR1 SGHNT and CDR2 YYREEE (reference sequence). V shed 4 bases and J shed 2 bases, with 18 bases lying between them. The CDR3 DNA is TGTGCCAGCAGCCCCGACGTCGGCAGGGGAAACTATGGCTACACCTTC. Its protein product is CASSPDVGRGNYGYTF. The full variable domain, its missing parts supplied by reference TRBV5-4 and TRBJ1-2, is ETGVTQSPTHLIKTRGQQVTLRCSSQSGHNTVSWYQQALGQGPQFIFQYYREEENGRGNFPPRFSGLQFPNYSSELNVNALELDDSALYLCASSPDVGRGNYGYTFGSGTRLTVV.

This sequence joins TRBV6-2 or TRBV6-3 and TRBJ2-5; 10 nucleotides match TRBD2. The CDR3 consists of 15 residues. V lost 4 bases and J lost 5; bases outside the gene matches: 7. Germline V gene sequence: CDR1 MNHEY, CDR2 SVGEGT. CDR3 DNA sequence: TGTGCCAGCAGTTTGTTTGCTAGCGGGAGTGAGACCCAGTACTTC. Translation gives CASSLFASGSETQYF.

The J gene is TRBJ2-7, the V gene TRBV7-2; D uncertain. CDR3 length: 13 residues. Trimming cost V 2 bases and J 5 bases, with 10 bases left between them. Germline lookup yields CDR1 SGHTA and CDR2 FQGNSA. CDR3 amino acids: CASSLSPRDEQYF. CDR3 DNA sequence: TGTGCCAGCAGCTTAAGCCCACGGGACGAGCAGTACTTC.

This clone was seen a single time. The V and J genes are TRBV6-2 or TRBV6-3 and TRBJ1-4; D perhaps matches TRBD1 (5 bases). Germline V CDR1 and CDR2: MNHEY, SVGEGT. The CDR3 is made up of 15 amino acids. V was clipped by 4 bases and J by 0 bases, with 9 bases between them. The CDR3 region is CASSSGTSTNEKLFF. CDR3 DNA sequence: TGTGCCAGCAGTTCAGGGACTTCAACTAATGAAAAACTGTTTTTT.

V and J are TRBV19 and TRBJ1-5; D gene uncertain. Trimming cost V 4 bases and J 3 bases, with 7 bases left between them. Germline CDR1 reads LNHDA; CDR2 reads SQIVND (reference sequence). CDR3 size: 13 residues. The CDR3 here is CASSTQDNQPQHF. The CDR3 bases are TGTGCCAGTAGTACTCAGGACAATCAGCCCCAGCATTTT.

This clone appeared a few times. CDR3 region: CASSQRQGDSYEQYF. CDR3 nucleotide sequence: TGTGCCAGCAGCCAGAGACAGGGGGACTCCTACGAGCAGTACTTC. This chain joins TRBV4-2 and TRBJ2-7, with 9 nucleotides matching TRBD1. CDR3 size: 15 residues. J gave up 0 bases and V 3 bases, and 3 bases lay outside the gene matches. The germline V gene has CDR1 LGHNA and CDR2 YNFKEQ.

The rearrangement joins TRBV7-2 to TRBJ2-1; TRBD1 is a possible D gene (5 bases). Germline V CDR1 and CDR2: SGHTA, FQGNSA. Trimming left V 4 bases short and J 0 bases short, with 7 bases between. This CDR3 comprises 14 residues. CDR3 in amino acids: CASSSDSSYNEQFF. DNA of the CDR3: TGTGCCAGCAGCTCCGACAGCTCCTACAATGAGCAGTTCTTC.

The V call is TRBV7-9, the J call TRBJ2-1; unclear D gene. Germline V gene data show CDR1 as SEHNR and CDR2 as FQNEAQ (reference sequence). Trimming cost V 2 bases and J 6 bases, with 8 bases left between them. This CDR3 comprises 13 residues. The CDR3 DNA follows: TGTGCCAGCAGCTTATTGAGGCCCAATGAGCAGTTCTTC. Translated: CASSLLRPNEQFF.

This chain uses TRBV14 with TRBJ2-2; D not resolved. Germline CDR1 SGHDN, CDR2 FVKESK. The CDR3 is made up of 15 amino acids. Trimming left V 0 bases short and J 3 bases short, with 8 bases between. CDR3 nucleotides: TGTGCCAGCAGCCAAGATTCCTCGTACACCGGGGAGCTGTTTTTT. Residues: CASSQDSSYTGELFF.

This chain connects TRBV29-1 to TRBJ1-1; TRBD1 might be the D (5 bases). This CDR3 region has 15 residues. Germline V lookup: CDR1 SQVTM, CDR2 ANQGSEA. The V end lost 5 bases, the J end lost 1 base, and 17 bases lay between the germline ends. CDR3 sequence: CSVFPKAGSNTEAFF. The CDR3 region has the DNA TGCAGCGTTTTCCCTAAGGCAGGGTCGAACACTGAAGCTTTCTTT. The variable domain in full, with the rest retrieved from reference TRBV29-1 and TRBJ1-1, is SAVISQKPSRDICQRGTSLTIQCQVDSQVTMMFWYRQQPGQSLTLIATANQGSEATYESGFVIDKFPISRPNLTFSTLTVSNMSPEDSSIYLCSVFPKAGSNTEAFFGQGTRLTVV.

The genes are TRBV7-3 and TRBJ2-7; 9 bases line up with TRBD2. The CDR3 covers 16 residues. Trimming at V came to 4 bases and at J to 3 bases, leaving 10 bases not matched to a gene. Germline CDR1 SGHTA, CDR2 FQGTGA. The CDR3, as DNA: TGTGCCAGCAGCTCAGACGGGACTAGCTTGCGCTACGAGCAGTACTTC. This codes for CASSSDGTSLRYEQYF.

The V gene is TRBV18, the J gene TRBJ2-5; D might be TRBD2 (5 bases). Looked up from germline, CDR1 is KGHSH and CDR2 is LQKENI. With 2 bases removed from V and 1 base from J, the gap between germline ends came to 20 bases. This CDR3 is 18 amino acids long. In nucleotides, the CDR3 is TGTGCCAGCTCACCAGGGCCGATAGCGCGCAATATCCAAGAGACCCAGTACTTC. Its protein is CASSPGPIARNIQETQYF.

V is TRBV5-8 and J is TRBJ1-5, with 9 positions matching TRBD1. V was pared by 4 bases and J by 2 bases, with 13 bases of the junction left unmatched. Germline CDR1 reads SGHTS; CDR2 reads YDEGEE. The CDR3 contains 18 residues. CDR3 DNA: TGTGCCAGCAGCCCCACAGGGGGCGGCGGTAGACGCAATCAGCCCCAGCATTTT. As protein: CASSPTGGGGRRNQPQHF.

This chain connects TRBV9 to TRBJ2-7; 7 positions match TRBD2. Germline loops: CDR1 SGDLS, CDR2 YYNGEE. This CDR3 comprises 15 residues. V trimming: 2 bases; J trimming: 3 bases; junction bases outside the gene matches: 8. The CDR3 bases are TGTGCCAGCAGCGTTGCTGACGGGGGGATCTACGAGCAGTACTTC. This encodes CASSVADGGIYEQYF.

The CDR3 nucleotides are TGTGCCAGCTCACCCCAAGGACAGGGGGCGCTTTTGGGCTACACCTTC. Protein sequence: CASSPQGQGALLGYTF. The V call is TRBV18, the J call TRBJ1-2; 11 bases line up with TRBD1. Germline CDR1 reads KGHSH; CDR2 reads LQKENI. The CDR3 has 16 amino acids. V shed 3 bases, J shed 8 bases, and the junction held 11 bases outside the gene matches.

CDR3 in DNA: TGTGCCATCAGTTCCCGACAGGGCTACGAGCAGTACTTC. Encoded protein: CAISSRQGYEQYF. The V gene is TRBV10-3, the J gene TRBJ2-7, with 7 nucleotides matching TRBD1. The germline CDR1 and CDR2 sequences are ENHRY and SYGVKD. The CDR3 runs to 13 residues. The V segment lost 5 bases and the J segment 3 bases; nucleotides outside the gene matches: 4.

In the case of this clone: Additional DNA sequences in this sample encode the identical CDR3. This chain joins TRBV18 and TRBJ2-1, with 7 positions matching TRBD1. The CDR3 consists of 14 residues. V lost 4 bases to trimming and J lost 4 bases; unmatched junction nucleotides: 4. Looked up from germline, CDR1 is KGHSH and CDR2 is LQKENI. The CDR3 coding sequence is TGTGCCAGCTCACAGGGGGCGCCTTACAATGAGCAGTTCTTC. Translated: CASSQGAPYNEQFF. Supplemented by reference TRBV18 and TRBJ2-1, the full variable domain reads NAGVMQNPRHLVRRRGQEARLRCSPMKGHSHVYWYRQLPEEGLKFMVYLQKENIIDESGMPKERFSAEFPKEGPSILRIQQVVRGDSAAYFCASSQGAPYNEQFFGPGTRLTVL.

This rearrangement joins TRBV18 to TRBJ2-7, with 10 bases identical to TRBD1. The J segment lost 9 bases and the V segment lost 2 bases, leaving 16 bases of the junction unmatched. The CDR3 runs 17 residues. In germline, CDR1 is KGHSH, CDR2 LQKENI. CDR3 sequence: CASSPNGPGQGNRGQYF. CDR3 DNA sequence: TGTGCCAGCTCACCAAACGGACCGGGACAGGGGAATAGAGGGCAGTACTTC.

The genes are TRBV3-1 (or the pseudogene TRBV3-2) and TRBJ1-5, with D tentatively TRBD1 (5 bases). The CDR3 runs to 16 residues. V lost 1 base and J lost 2, with 12 bases in between. Germline CDR1 and CDR2: LGHDT and YNNKEL (reference sequence). The CDR3 coding sequence is TGTGCCAGCAGCCAAGGGCGGGACGGGGGCAATCAGCCCCAGCATTTT. Its protein product is CASSQGRDGGNQPQHF.

This clone was detected only once. V and J are TRBV2 and TRBJ2-3; TRBD2 matches at 9 bases. Germline CDR1 SNHLY, CDR2 FYNNEI. The CDR3 contains 15 residues. The J segment lost 4 bases and the V segment lost 1 base, leaving 3 bases of the junction unmatched. The CDR3 sequence: CASSEVGLAADTQYF. The CDR3 coding sequence is TGTGCCAGCAGTGAAGTGGGACTAGCCGCAGATACGCAGTATTTT. The full variable domain, in which reference TRBV2 and TRBJ2-3 provide the parts outside the CDR3, is EPEVTQTPSHQVTQMGQEVILRCVPISNHLYFYWYRQILGQKVEFLVSFYNNEISEKSEIFDDQFSVERPDGSNFTLKIRSTKLEDSAMYFCASSEVGLAADTQYFGPGTRLTVL.